This TCR beta chain was sequenced in a study of regulatory T cells in long-lasting Graves disease. The V end lost 0 bases, the J end lost 9 bases, and 9 bases lay between the germline ends. In germline, CDR1 is DFQATT, CDR2 SNEGSKA (reference sequence). The length of the CDR3 is 11 residues. Regarding time point: newly diagnosed GD, antithyroid drugs for less than 3 months. The TCR library was made from RNA extracted from PBMCs. Overall study findings and caveats: Persistent Graves' patients had lower TCR diversity than newly diagnosed ones.

The TCR beta library used iRepertoire HTBI primers with Arm-PCR amplification of CDR3. Using its own MiXCR run on the multiplex PCR reads, TCRdb lists one record per CDR3 protein. The data hold 250,000 or so distinct CDR3 sequences, with 15% to 20% observed a single time. In this sample, this clonotype turned up many times. Antigen unknown. These records were also assigned to another study, of T cells in Graves' hyperthyroidism and ophthalmopathy.

The sequence derives from a woman aged 25 to 39 with Graves disease. The chain has TRBV20-1 and TRBJ2-7; tentatively, D is TRBD2 (6 bases). The source was peripheral blood mononuclear cells (PBMCs), collected at new diagnosis, from a patient treated with antithyroid drugs. CDR3 protein: CSARDGRGQYF. CDR3 nucleotide sequence: TGCAGTGCTAGAGACGGGCGGGGGCAGTACTTC.